This T cell receptor (beta chain) originates from a study of blood T cells in healthy people across ages. Per the germline V gene, CDR1 is SGHRS and CDR2 is YFSETQ. The V end was cut by 0 bases, the J end by 6 bases, with 6 bases between. CDR3 length equals 12 residues. A second roughly 6 to 11 cycle PCR used barcoded and J-beta primers. TCRdb ran MiXCR on the 5' RACE reads and lists one entry per CDR3 protein. This table holds about 800,000 distinct CDR3 sequences, 58% found once. The chain carries TRBV5-1 and TRBJ1-2; no definite D call. The sample comprised blood. The source is a man younger than 45 in good health. CDR3 bases: TGCGCCAGCAGCTTGGACGGAGATGGCTACACCTTC. Protein sequence: CASSLDGDGYTF.